This T cell receptor beta chain was recorded in a study of T-cell memory formation after mild COVID-19. General study findings and limits: Some responding clones appeared in pre-infection memory, suggesting cross-reactive memory joined. Among CD4+ contracting clones, most were CM and EM, and CD8+ ones EMRA.

TCRdb processed the 5' RACE reads anew with MiXCR; each CDR3 protein has one entry. Of about 340,000 distinct CDR3 sequences listed, about a sixth are singletons. To note about this clonotype: What it binds is unknown.

Germline CDR1 is SQVTM and CDR2 is ANQGSEA. Trimming left V 5 bases short and J 6 bases short, with 14 bases between. The CDR3 runs 12 residues. V gene TRBV29-1 combines with J gene TRBJ2-7; D not certain. The specimen sequenced was PBMCs or a T cell subset sorted from them (not recorded which). This TCR was sampled from a man between 18 and 35 years old who had mild COVID-19 (a few samples of this study predate the infection). Cell type and time point are not known. The CDR3 sequence is CSVRPRFGEQYF. The CDR3 coding sequence is TGCAGCGTTCGGCCTAGGTTTGGCGAGCAGTACTTC.